One and the same sample provided the 15 T cell receptor beta chains below, sequenced in a study of cytomegalovirus exposure and HLA in healthy donors. Profiled with immunoSEQ multiplex PCR; TCRdb holds only in-frame clones, not every one. The data hold tens of thousands of clones, with over 85% observed a single time. Sequencing was carried out using PBMCs. These receptors were collected from a man between 18 and 29 years old in good health and CMV-seropositive.

The chain is built from TRBV19 and TRBJ1-2, with D perhaps matching TRBD1 (5 bases). With 2 bases removed from V and 7 bases from J, the gap between germline ends came to 23 bases. The CDR3 loop spans 17 amino acids. Germline CDR1 reads LNHDA; CDR2 reads SQIVND (reference sequence). DNA for the CDR3: TGTGCCAGTAGTATATCCCCCCCCCAGGGAACGGGGGGTGGCTACACCTTC. It yields the protein CASSISPPQGTGGGYTF.

This clone was counted a few times. This sequence joins TRBV2 and TRBJ1-2, with a tentative D call TRBD1 (6 bases). Germline CDR1 is SNHLY and CDR2 is FYNNEI. The CDR3 totals 11 residues. Trimming took off 6 bases at V and 7 bases at J, with 9 bases between the two ends. The CDR3 is CASRVGGGYTF. The CDR3 DNA follows: TGTGCCAGCAGAGTAGGGGGTGGCTACACCTTC. Drawing the rest from reference TRBV2 and TRBJ1-2, the complete variable domain is EPEVTQTPSHQVTQMGQEVILRCVPISNHLYFYWYRQILGQKVEFLVSFYNNEISEKSEIFDDQFSVERPDGSNFTLKIRSTKLEDSAMYFCASRVGGGYTFGSGTRLTVV.

The gene calls are TRBV7-3 and TRBJ2-3; TRBD2 might be the D (6 bases). CDR1 is SGHTA, CDR2 FQGTGA, per germline. Trimming removed 2 bases at V and 3 bases at J, with 9 bases between. The CDR3 totals 14 residues. CDR3 bases: TGTGCCAGCAGCTTAGGGACTTCTACAGATACGCAGTATTTT. It translates to CASSLGTSTDTQYF.

This chain links TRBV7-9 with TRBJ2-1; 10 positions agree with TRBD1. The V and J ends lost 5 bases and 1 base, in that order; junction bases with no gene match: 2. The V gene's germline CDR1 is SEHNR and CDR2 FQNEAQ (reference sequence). CDR3 length: 15 residues. The CDR3 spells CASSQDRGSYNEQFF. Written as DNA, the CDR3 is TGTGCCAGCAGCCAGGACAGGGGGTCCTACAATGAGCAGTTCTTC.

The CDR3 DNA reads TGTGCCAGCAGCTCCGCCGGGACAGGGGACTACGAGCAGTACTTC. This sequence encodes CASSSAGTGDYEQYF. The rearrangement links TRBV6-1 to TRBJ2-7; the match to TRBD1 covers 10 bases. Germline lookup yields CDR1 MNHNS and CDR2 SASEGT. The V gene end was trimmed by 6 bases and the J gene end by 3 bases; junction bases not matched to a gene: 8. The CDR3 covers 15 residues.

The chain is built from TRBV6-6 and TRBJ2-5; D uncertain. The CDR3 contains 11 residues. V lost 5 bases to trimming and J lost 5 bases, with 6 bases between them. Germline V gives CDR1 MNHNY, CDR2 SVGAGI (reference sequence). This chain's CDR3 is CASSLRETQYF. In nucleotides, the CDR3 is TGTGCCAGCAGTCTCAGGGAGACCCAGTACTTC.

This chain uses TRBV19 with TRBJ1-1, with 9 nucleotides matching TRBD1. Trimming took 4 bases from V and 2 from J; bases not matched to a gene: 5. Germline V CDR1 and CDR2: LNHDA, SQIVND (reference sequence). The CDR3 extends over 15 amino acids. The CDR3 region has the DNA TGTGCCAGTAGTAGCTGGACAGGGGAAAACACTGAAGCTTTCTTT. Translation gives CASSSWTGENTEAFF. Variable domain in full (rest from reference TRBV19 and TRBJ1-1): DGGITQSPKYLFRKEGQNVTLSCEQNLNHDAMYWYRQDPGQGLRLIYYSQIVNDFQKGDIAEGYSVSREKKESFPLTVTSAQKNPTAFYLCASSSWTGENTEAFFGQGTRLTVV.

This clone is a singleton in its sample. The chain links TRBV2 to TRBJ2-4; D gene uncertain. Germline V lookup: CDR1 SNHLY, CDR2 FYNNEI. V lost 2 bases and J 0 bases, leaving 11 bases between the germline ends. The CDR3 is made up of 16 amino acids. CDR3 region: CASSENPILAKNIQYF. DNA of the CDR3: TGTGCCAGCAGTGAAAATCCTATTCTAGCCAAAAACATTCAGTACTTC.

This chain connects TRBV10-3 to TRBJ2-2, with no clear D. The germline gives CDR1 ENHRY, CDR2 SYGVKD. This CDR3 spans 11 amino acids. With 8 bases removed from V and 8 bases from J, the gap between germline ends came to 9 bases. The CDR3: CAISRNGELFF. The CDR3, as DNA: TGTGCCATCTCTCGTAATGGGGAGCTGTTTTTT.

The rearrangement links TRBV28 to TRBJ2-1, with a tentative D call TRBD2 (5 bases). This CDR3 has 15 residues. The V and J ends lost 4 bases and 2 bases respectively, with 12 bases between them. Germline V CDR1 and CDR2: MDHEN, SYDVKM. CDR3 in DNA: TGTGCCAGCAGTTCCCCTCCGGGGACCTACAATGAGCAGTTCTTC. Its translation: CASSSPPGTYNEQFF.

CDR3 nucleotide sequence: TGTGCCAGTAGTATAGACGGGACAGGGAACACTGAAGCTTTCTTT. This sequence encodes CASSIDGTGNTEAFF. This rearrangement joins TRBV19 to TRBJ1-1; 8 positions agree with TRBD1. The CDR3 loop spans 15 amino acids. With 0 bases clipped from V and 1 base from J, the junction kept 1 base outside the gene matches. Germline loops: CDR1 LNHDA, CDR2 SQIVND (reference sequence).

This chain joins TRBV19 and TRBJ2-4; 9 nucleotides agree with TRBD1. Germline CDR1 reads LNHDA; CDR2 reads SQIVND (reference sequence). Trimming cost V 2 bases and J 0 bases; bases outside gene matches: 8. This CDR3 contains 18 residues. The CDR3 sequence: CASSIRPTGGIAKNIQYF. CDR3 nucleotides: TGTGCCAGTAGTATACGCCCGACAGGGGGGATAGCCAAAAACATTCAGTACTTC.

The J gene is TRBJ2-3, the V gene TRBV19; D gene uncertain. Trimming left V 3 bases short and J 0 bases short, with 7 bases between. CDR3 length equals 14 residues. Looked up from germline, CDR1 is LNHDA and CDR2 is SQIVND (reference sequence). The CDR3 sequence: CASSIPGSTDTQYF. In nucleotides, the CDR3 is TGTGCCAGTAGTATTCCGGGTAGCACAGATACGCAGTATTTT.

A word on this clone: The identical CDR3 is also encoded by other nucleotide sequences in the sample. This chain connects TRBV5-5 to TRBJ2-7; possible D gene TRBD1, 6 bases. The CDR3 runs 13 residues. CDR1 and CDR2 from the germline V gene are SGHKS and YYEKEE (reference sequence). V lost 4 bases and J 2 bases, leaving 10 bases between the germline ends. The CDR3, as DNA: TGTGCCAGCAGCCCCGGACAGACCTACGAGCAGTACTTC. Translated: CASSPGQTYEQYF.

This chain connects TRBV19 to TRBJ1-5, with no clear D. Germline V CDR1 and CDR2: LNHDA, SQIVND (reference sequence). CDR3 length equals 14 residues. Trimming removed 7 bases at V and 9 bases at J, with 19 bases between. The CDR3 nucleotides are TGTGCCAGTACCCGGGCGGGTGGCACTCGGCCCCAGCATTTT. This sequence encodes CASTRAGGTRPQHF.